One sample yielded the 2 T cell receptor beta chains listed below, sequenced in a study of blood T cell repertoires in COVID-19 (TCRdb year 2020). The library was obtained by the immunoSEQ multiplex PCR assay. Imported from immuneACCESS, the table was reduced by TCRdb to in-frame sequences with V and J called. These copies leave out some clones; in studies compared against another copy, an unresolved V gene accounts for under half, and the cause of the remainder is not known. The table for this sample lists around 72,000 clones; 83% of them were counted only once. The ten largest clones represent 18% of the sample. The source material was peripheral blood. These TCRs come from a woman over 75 with acute or convalescent COVID-19.

This chain joins TRBV19 and TRBJ2-7; D possibly corresponds to TRBD1 (6 bases). Trimming left V 5 bases short and J 5 bases short, with 16 bases between. The germline CDR1 and CDR2 sequences are LNHDA and SQIVND (reference sequence). CDR3 length equals 14 residues. The DNA of the CDR3 is TGTGCCAGTAGTCTCTCGACAGGTTTAGACGAGCAGTACTTC. Its protein is CASSLSTGLDEQYF.

This clone was seen a single time. The chain links TRBV28 to TRBJ1-1, with D uncertain. The CDR3 length is 14 residues. V lost 3 bases to trimming and J lost 4 bases, with 12 bases between them. Looked up from germline, CDR1 is MDHEN and CDR2 is SYDVKM. CDR3 sequence: CASSFSQVATEAFF. CDR3 DNA: TGTGCCAGCAGTTTCTCTCAGGTCGCCACTGAAGCTTTCTTT.